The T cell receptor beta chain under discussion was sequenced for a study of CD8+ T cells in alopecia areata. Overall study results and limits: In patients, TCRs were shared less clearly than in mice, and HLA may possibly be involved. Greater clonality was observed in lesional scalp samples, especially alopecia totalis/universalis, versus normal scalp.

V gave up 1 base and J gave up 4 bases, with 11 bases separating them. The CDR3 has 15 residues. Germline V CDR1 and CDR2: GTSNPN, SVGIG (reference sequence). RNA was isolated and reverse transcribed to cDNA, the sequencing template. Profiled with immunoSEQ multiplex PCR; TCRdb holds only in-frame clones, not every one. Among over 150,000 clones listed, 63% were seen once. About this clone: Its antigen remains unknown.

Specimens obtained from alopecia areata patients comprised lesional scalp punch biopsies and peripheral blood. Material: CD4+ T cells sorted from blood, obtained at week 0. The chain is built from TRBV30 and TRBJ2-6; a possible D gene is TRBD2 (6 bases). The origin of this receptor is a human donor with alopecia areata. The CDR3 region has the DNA TGTGCCTGGAGTGACTCGGGGGACGGGGCCAACGTCCTGACTTTC. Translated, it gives CAWSDSGDGANVLTF.